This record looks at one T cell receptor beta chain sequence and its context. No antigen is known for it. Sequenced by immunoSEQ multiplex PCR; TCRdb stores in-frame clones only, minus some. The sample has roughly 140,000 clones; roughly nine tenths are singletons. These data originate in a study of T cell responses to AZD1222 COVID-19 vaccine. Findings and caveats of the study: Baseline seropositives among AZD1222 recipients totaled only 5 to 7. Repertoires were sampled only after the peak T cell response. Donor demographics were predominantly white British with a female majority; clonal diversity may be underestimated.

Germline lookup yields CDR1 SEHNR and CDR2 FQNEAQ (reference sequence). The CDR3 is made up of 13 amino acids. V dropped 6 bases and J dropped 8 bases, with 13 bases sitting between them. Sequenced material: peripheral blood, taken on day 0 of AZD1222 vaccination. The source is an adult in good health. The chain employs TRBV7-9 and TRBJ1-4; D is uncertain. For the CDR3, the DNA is TGTGCCAGCAGTCCGGACCCAAAGGAAAAACTGTTTTTT. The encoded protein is CASSPDPKEKLFF.